The T cell receptor (beta chain) described here comes from a study of blood T cell repertoires in COVID-19. The repertoire was sequenced with immunoSEQ multiplex PCR; TCRdb's copy has only in-frame clones and lacks some. The sample comprises under 150,000 clones, 75% to 90% of which are singletons, and 18% rests with the top ten. The CDR3 covers 14 residues. V was pared by 6 bases and J by 1 base, with 5 bases of the junction left unmatched. CDR1 and CDR2 (germline): ENHRY, SYGVKD. The clonotype comes from a man aged 45-65 years with active or convalescent COVID-19. The J gene is TRBJ1-1, the V gene TRBV10-3; 7 bases align to TRBD1. What was sequenced was peripheral blood. CDR3 sequence reads: CAIRDRTENTEAFF. CDR3 nucleotide sequence: TGTGCCATCAGGGACAGGACCGAGAACACTGAAGCTTTCTTT.